One sample yielded the 24 T cell receptor beta chains listed below, sequenced in a study of cytomegalovirus exposure and HLA in healthy donors. PCR was performed using 60 Vbeta and 13 Jbeta primers. The method was immunoSEQ multiplex PCR; TCRdb's version includes in-frame clones alone and lacks a portion of them. The sample holds 150,000 or so clones, 68% seen once. Sequenced: PBMCs. These receptors were taken from a man under 40 in good health and CMV-seropositive.

With regard to this clone: Since the CDR3 does not end with the conserved phenylalanine or tryptophan, this likely comes from a read error. The DNA is omitted, as the CDR3 cannot be located on it reliably, and the CDR3 follows TCRdb's listing. The chain couples TRBV27 to TRBJ1-1; the DNA was not compared with TRBD1, the D call given in the table. The CDR3 spans 12 amino acids, including both terminal residues. The germline V gene has CDR1 MNHEY and CDR2 SMNVEV (reference sequence). The CDR3 sequence is CASSSETGMLVL.

This sequence joins TRBV30 and TRBJ1-4; D gene ambiguous. This CDR3 spans 17 amino acids. V lost 1 base to trimming and J lost 4 bases, with 19 bases between them. Germline V gene lookup returns CDR1 GTSNPN and CDR2 SVGIG (reference sequence). CDR3 sequence (DNA): TGTGCCTGGAGTGACGCCCTTTGGACGGACTTTAATGAAAAACTGTTTTTT. Protein sequence: CAWSDALWTDFNEKLFF.

This clone was seen only a few times. The chain links TRBV6-5 to TRBJ2-5; TRBD1 is a possible D gene (5 bases). The germline V gene encodes CDR1 MNHEY and CDR2 SVGAGI. V dropped 5 bases and J dropped 1 base, with 14 bases sitting between them. The CDR3 totals 15 residues. The CDR3 nucleotides read TGTGCCAGCAGTACCCTAGGGGCGTCCCAAGAGACCCAGTACTTC. Translation gives CASSTLGASQETQYF.

This sequence joins TRBV4-2 and TRBJ2-1; 11 bases map to TRBD2. The germline V gene has CDR1 LGHNA and CDR2 YNFKEQ. The CDR3 length is 14 residues. V gave up 4 bases and J gave up 8 bases; unmatched junction bases: 4. The CDR3 spells CASSRTSGSDEQFF. The CDR3 DNA reads as TGTGCCAGCAGCCGTACTAGCGGGAGCGATGAGCAGTTCTTC.

The V call is TRBV7-8, the J call TRBJ2-1; 7 bases line up with TRBD1. CDR1 is SGHVS, CDR2 FQNEAQ, per germline. Trimming at V came to 5 bases and at J to 2 bases, leaving 6 bases not matched to a gene. The CDR3 has 15 residues. The CDR3, as DNA: TGTGCCAGCAGCCCGGGACAGAACGCCTACAATGAGCAGTTCTTC. It translates to CASSPGQNAYNEQFF.

V gene TRBV27 combines with J gene TRBJ2-7, with D uncertain. The germline V gene encodes CDR1 MNHEY and CDR2 SMNVEV (reference sequence). Trimming took off 4 bases at V and 6 bases at J, with 13 bases between the two ends. The CDR3 runs 13 residues. The CDR3 DNA reads TGTGCCAGCAGTTCCATGGAGTCCCGCGAGCAGTACTTC. The encoded protein is CASSSMESREQYF.

The V gene is TRBV10-1, the J gene TRBJ2-7, with D unresolved. The CDR3 contains 12 residues. With 4 bases removed from V and 3 bases from J, the gap between germline ends came to 7 bases. Germline V gives CDR1 WNHNN, CDR2 SYGVQD (reference sequence). CDR3 sequence: CASSGDNYEQYF. CDR3 nucleotides: TGCGCCAGCAGTGGTGACAACTACGAGCAGTACTTC.

This chain joins TRBV5-4 and TRBJ1-1; TRBD1 matches at 12 bases. The ends lost 4 bases at V and 5 bases at J; junction bases unmatched: 6. CDR1 and CDR2 from the germline V gene are SGHNT and YYREEE (reference sequence). CDR3 length: 15 amino acids. CDR3 protein: CASSGGQGAQTEAFF. CDR3 bases: TGTGCCAGCAGCGGGGGACAGGGGGCGCAAACTGAAGCTTTCTTT.

This sequence joins TRBV5-1 and TRBJ1-2, with D possibly TRBD1 on 6 matching bases. The CDR3 spans 14 residues. Germline V gene data show CDR1 as SGHRS and CDR2 as YFSETQ. The germline V and J ends were trimmed by 5 bases and 1 base, with 12 bases remaining between them. CDR3: CASRRLQGNYGYTF. The CDR3 nucleotides are TGCGCCAGCAGAAGATTACAGGGTAACTATGGCTACACCTTC.

A few counts support this clone. This rearrangement joins TRBV29-1 to TRBJ1-1, with D possibly being TRBD1 (6 bases). Germline values: CDR1 SQVTM, CDR2 ANQGSEA. This CDR3 contains 13 residues. Trimming cost V 7 bases and J 1 base, with 13 bases left between them. DNA of the CDR3: TGCAGCGCCCAAGGGGGGGCGAACACTGAAGCTTTCTTT. Translation gives CSAQGGANTEAFF.

The chain links TRBV6-5 to TRBJ1-1; TRBD1 matches at 10 bases. The germline CDR1 and CDR2 sequences are MNHEY and SVGAGI. The CDR3 runs to 15 residues. With 7 bases clipped from V and 11 bases from J, the junction kept 16 bases outside the gene matches. Here the CDR3 DNA reads TGTGCCAGCACCCCGACCGGGACAGGGGTCCCTTGGGCTTTCTTT. This codes for CASTPTGTGVPWAFF.

The chain uses TRBV30 and TRBJ2-2; TRBD1 might be the D (6 bases). Germline V gene data show CDR1 as GTSNPN and CDR2 as SVGIG (reference sequence). V shed 3 bases and J shed 7 bases, with 30 bases lying between them. The CDR3 contains 19 residues. The chain's CDR3 is CAWSPTNKLRQVLGGELFF. CDR3 DNA: TGTGCCTGGAGCCCTACGAACAAGTTAAGACAGGTGTTAGGCGGGGAGCTGTTTTTT.

This clone was observed a handful of times. In DNA, the CDR3 is TGCGCCAGCAAAACCACGACAGGGCCTCAGCCCCAGCATTTT. It encodes CASKTTTGPQPQHF. The chain links TRBV5-1 to TRBJ1-5; 7 bases fit TRBD1. Germline loops: CDR1 SGHRS, CDR2 YFSETQ. V shed 6 bases, J shed 6 bases, and the junction held 9 bases outside the gene matches. The CDR3 consists of 14 residues.

The chain joins TRBV5-6 to TRBJ1-5, with D perhaps TRBD1 (6 bases). Per germline, CDR1 SGHDT and CDR2 YYEEEE. V lost 4 bases and J lost 3, with 11 bases in between. The CDR3 covers 14 residues. The CDR3 here is CASSVTGNNQPQHF. DNA for the CDR3: TGTGCCAGCAGCGTGACAGGAAACAATCAGCCCCAGCATTTT.

The chain carries TRBV7-9 and TRBJ2-3; no firm D call. The CDR3 spans 14 residues. CDR1 and CDR2 from the germline V gene are SEHNR and FQNEAQ (reference sequence). V shed 5 bases and J shed 1 base, with 10 bases lying between them. The CDR3 reads CASSRGAGTDTQYF. Here the CDR3 DNA reads TGTGCCAGCAGCCGCGGTGCGGGCACAGATACGCAGTATTTT.

V gene TRBV2 combines with J gene TRBJ2-7; D unclear. This CDR3 comprises 12 residues. The germline CDR1 and CDR2 sequences are SNHLY and FYNNEI. Trimming removed 2 bases from V and 6 bases from J, with 8 bases in between. The CDR3 nucleotides read TGTGCCAGCAGTGAAATTATGGCCGAGCAGTACTTC. It specifies CASSEIMAEQYF. Supplemented by reference TRBV2 and TRBJ2-7, the full variable domain reads EPEVTQTPSHQVTQMGQEVILRCVPISNHLYFYWYRQILGQKVEFLVSFYNNEISEKSEIFDDQFSVERPDGSNFTLKIRSTKLEDSAMYFCASSEIMAEQYFGPGTRLTVT.

This chain connects TRBV5-4 to TRBJ2-2; maybe TRBD2 (5 bases). Germline V gene data show CDR1 as SGHNT and CDR2 as YYREEE (reference sequence). Trimming cost V 4 bases and J 0 bases, with 13 bases left between them. CDR3 size: 16 residues. Written as DNA, the CDR3 is TGTGCCAGCAGCCCAAGGACTGCAGCGAACACCGGGGAGCTGTTTTTT. Residues: CASSPRTAANTGELFF.

The chain employs TRBV10-3 and TRBJ2-2, with unresolved D. The CDR3 runs to 12 residues. V lost 6 bases, J lost 5 bases, and 7 bases lay in between. Germline V lookup: CDR1 ENHRY, CDR2 SYGVKD. The CDR3 region has the DNA TGTGCCATCAGGATCCTAACCGGGGAGCTGTTTTTT. This gives the protein CAIRILTGELFF.

The chain is built from TRBV6-1 and TRBJ1-6; D might be TRBD1 (6 bases). Looked up from germline, CDR1 is MNHNS and CDR2 is SASEGT. Deletions cut 1 base from V and 9 bases from J, with 13 bases between. The CDR3 has 15 amino acids. CDR3 residues: CASSEEWQGLSPLHF. Here the CDR3 DNA reads TGTGCCAGCAGTGAAGAATGGCAGGGGCTTTCACCCCTCCACTTT.

The rearrangement joins TRBV30 to TRBJ1-3; the D is unclear. CDR1 is GTSNPN, CDR2 SVGIG, per germline (reference sequence). This CDR3 comprises 12 residues. Trimming removed 5 bases from V and 2 bases from J, with 7 bases in between. CDR3 DNA: TGTGCCTGGGGCTCCCCTGGAAACACCATATATTTT. This translates into CAWGSPGNTIYF.

The chain uses TRBV6-6 and TRBJ2-7, with TRBD2 identical over 7 bases. CDR1 is MNHNY, CDR2 SVGAGI, per germline (reference sequence). The J segment lost 0 bases and the V segment lost 7 bases, leaving 6 bases of the junction unmatched. This CDR3 spans 14 amino acids. CDR3 bases: TGTGCCAGCAATCTCGGGGGGAGCTCCTACGAGCAGTACTTC. Translation gives CASNLGGSSYEQYF.

This chain uses TRBV10-3 with TRBJ2-4; D is possibly TRBD2 (6 bases). Germline assignment: CDR1 ENHRY and CDR2 SYGVKD. This CDR3 region has 14 residues. V dropped 0 bases and J dropped 12 bases, with 15 bases sitting between them. CDR3 sequence: CAISESAGQGDQYF. CDR3 nucleotides: TGTGCCATCAGTGAGTCGGCGGGGCAGGGTGATCAGTACTTC.

The genes are TRBV6-1 and TRBJ2-1, with 7 positions matching TRBD2. With 3 bases clipped from V and 6 bases from J, the junction kept 5 bases outside the gene matches. Germline V gives CDR1 MNHNS, CDR2 SASEGT. CDR3 length: 14 amino acids. The CDR3, as DNA: TGTGCCAGCAGTGACCGACTAGCTCCCAATGAGCAGTTCTTC. Encoded protein: CASSDRLAPNEQFF.

The gene calls are TRBV11-2 and TRBJ2-1, with 12 bases fitting TRBD1. The V gene's germline CDR1 is SGHAT and CDR2 FQNNGV. The CDR3 totals 15 residues. The trim removed 5 bases at V and 7 bases at J, leaving 6 bases unmatched. This CDR3 is CASSRGQGARNEQFF. DNA of the CDR3: TGTGCCAGCAGCCGGGGACAGGGGGCGAGGAATGAGCAGTTCTTC.